Listed below are T cell receptor beta chains from one sample, sequenced in a study of cytomegalovirus exposure and HLA in healthy donors. The table came from immunoSEQ multiplex PCR; TCRdb's copy has only in-frame clones and leaves some out. The sample includes about 100,000 clones, around 82% of them seen just once. The specimen was PBMCs. All receptors come from a woman in her fifties or sixties in good health and CMV-seropositive. Each CDR3 is given with its conserved first and last residue. The D gene is left open where the match is weak. Clone size appears in some rows only: once, few, many, or a class for an expanded clone.

V	D	J	size	DNA	CDR3
TRBV5-1	NA	TRBJ2-1	NA	TGCGCCAGCTCTGATCGGCAGCCGGGACTGGGGGGAAATGAGCAGTTCTTC	CASSDRQPGLGGNEQFF
TRBV6-1	NA	TRBJ2-7	NA	TGTGCCAGCAGTGAAGAAGTGACAGCCACCTACGAGCAGTACTTC	CASSEEVTATYEQYF
TRBV5-1	TRBD1	TRBJ2-1	NA	TGCGCCAGCTCCCATCGGACAGGGGAGTATGAGCAGTTCTTC	CASSHRTGEYEQFF
TRBV4-1	TRBD2	TRBJ2-5	few	TGCGCCAGCAGCCAAGATGGGCTAGCGGGAGTGTTTGAGACCCAGTACTTC	CASSQDGLAGVFETQYF
TRBV7-9	NA	TRBJ2-5	once	TGTTCCAGCAGCTCCTCCACCCCCGGAGCACCAAACCAAGAGACCCAGTACTTC	CSSSSSTPGAPNQETQYF
TRBV7-9	TRBD1	TRBJ2-2	NA	TGTGCCAGCAGCCCGGGGACAGGGGGCTCTTATACCGGGGAGCTGTTTTTT	CASSPGTGGSYTGELFF
TRBV15	NA	TRBJ1-1	NA	TGTGCCACCAGCAGGGTTGGTGGGGAGGAAGCTTTCTTT	CATSRVGGEEAFF
TRBV15	NA	TRBJ2-1	NA	TGTGCCACCAGCACACGGTCTTTAGATGAGCAGTTCTTC	CATSTRSLDEQFF
TRBV29-1	NA	TRBJ1-2	NA	TGCAGCGTTGGGGCAGGGAATGGCTACACCTTC	CSVGAGNGYTF
TRBV30	TRBD2	TRBJ2-1	NA	TGTGCCACTGAATTCGGGACTAGCGGGGGGTACAATGAGCAGTTCTTC	CATEFGTSGGYNEQFF
TRBV30	NA	TRBJ1-1	NA	TGTGCCTGGAGGGCCGCCGGACACCTGAACACTGAAGCTTTCTTT	CAWRAAGHLNTEAFF
TRBV19	NA	TRBJ1-6	NA	TGTGCCAGTAGCGAGACAGGCGACAATTCACCCCTCCACTTT	CASSETGDNSPLHF
TRBV30	NA	TRBJ2-5	NA	TGTGCCTGGAGTTACAGTGAGACCCAGTACTTC	CAWSYSETQYF
TRBV2	NA	TRBJ1-5	NA	TGTGCCAGCAGTTCCCCGGGTTTTGGCAATCAGCCCCAGCATTTT	CASSSPGFGNQPQHF
TRBV15	NA	TRBJ1-4	NA	TGTGCCACCAGCAGAGATCGGACAGCAACTAATGAAAAACTGTTTTTT	CATSRDRTATNEKLFF